This record concerns one TCR beta chain sequence. Its antigen is not yet known. It has no much larger one-base neighbor in the sample; base qualities were not kept. Library preparation employed the immunoSEQ multiplex PCR assay. Sourced from immuneACCESS, this table was stored by TCRdb with only in-frame sequences that have V and J called. A share of the clones is absent; for the studies checked, an unresolved V gene accounts for under half, and the remainder has no known explanation. The table for this sample lists around 30,000 clones; around 90% of them were counted only once. The ten largest account for more than 0.95% of the sample. This sample is drawn from a study of T cells in narcolepsy (dated by TCRdb to the late 2010s). Regarding the study in general: Healthy control donors were enrolled in the study alongside patients who had narcolepsy type 1 or type 2 (NT1, NT2). Autoreactive T cells targeting hypocretin neuron self-antigens (hypocretin, TRIB2) were sought in narcolepsy patients, and TCR Vbeta sequencing was used to track clonotypes in blood and CSF. Overall results and qualifications from the work: Numbers of sequenced blood memory CD4+ clonotypes were comparable, with averages of some 42,000 in patients and 30,000 to 35,000 in controls. Plots that compared CSF and blood CD4+ T cell clonotypes from the same patient highlighted HCRT-specific and TRIB2-specific autoreactive clonotypes. According to the report, autoreactive clonotypes were detected serially in the blood of the same patients and of different patients, but not in healthy controls. No sequences matching autoreactive T cell clones were contained in some blood memory CD4+ repertoires from patients and controls.

For TCR Vbeta sequencing, memory CD4+ T cells were sorted ex vivo from the peripheral blood of both healthy controls and narcolepsy patients. CDR1 and CDR2 are read off the germline V gene as MNHNS and SASEGT. Taken from cysteine to phenylalanine, the CDR3 has 14 residues. Only the CDR3 region is kept as DNA, spanning 42 bases read in frame from base 1. V and J are trimmed by 7 bases and 5 bases, and the gene matches miss 9 bases of the junction. The chain joins TRBV6-1 to TRBJ2-7; TRBD2 fits 9 bases in the junction. This TCR was recovered from a human donor with narcolepsy. Sequencing input: CD45RA- memory CD4+ T cells from PBMCs. This specimen's cell subset or site label, interpreted: memory T cells sorted ex vivo from peripheral blood. The nucleotides are TGTGCCAGCAAAGGAAGCGGGAGGACCCACGAGCAGTACTTC. This encodes CASKGSGRTHEQYF.